The present T cell receptor beta chain was sequenced within a study of cytomegalovirus exposure and HLA in healthy donors. Study-level background: Across a few hundred genotyped donors, about 81% landed in the Caucasian-associated ancestry cluster.

As concerns this clone: What it binds is unknown.

Study-level points and caveats: Previous analysis showed most TCR beta V segments were productive about 87% or about 30% of the time. Reports state that TCR beta sequences accurately predicted most subjects' HLA-A and HLA-B alleles. DRB1 showed the most TCR associations and HLA-C the fewest in a later analysis, as rates varied by HLA locus.

V trimming: 4 bases; J trimming: 0 bases; junction bases outside the gene matches: 2. Germline lookup yields CDR1 MNHNS and CDR2 SASEGT. This CDR3 has 16 amino acids. The study ran its PCR with 60 Vbeta and 13 Jbeta primers. Measured with immunoSEQ multiplex PCR; TCRdb has only the in-frame clones, and not every one. Counted here are 120,000 to 150,000 clones, 60% to 80% occurring once; the ten biggest clones make up around 7%. Sequencing was performed on PBMCs. V usage is TRBV6-1 and J usage is TRBJ2-7, with 14 nucleotides matching TRBD2. This sequence originates from a woman aged 40 to 50 in good health and CMV-seropositive. Here the CDR3 reads CASSAGTSGGSYEQYF. DNA of the CDR3: TGTGCCAGCAGTGCCGGGACTAGCGGGGGCTCCTACGAGCAGTACTTC.